Only one count was recorded for the clone carrying this T cell receptor beta chain. The record originates from a study of T cell responses to AZD1222 COVID-19 vaccine. The CDR3 extends over 14 amino acids. Germline-derived CDR1 and CDR2 are MDHEN and SYDVKM. V dropped 1 base and J dropped 6 bases, with 7 bases sitting between them. TCRdb's copy holds only in-frame clones and misses some; the assay was immunoSEQ multiplex PCR. The sample carries approximately 60,000 clones, around 84% recorded once. Sequenced here: peripheral blood, sampled on day 0 of AZD1222 vaccination. This TCR was recovered from an adult in good health. The V call is TRBV28, the J call TRBJ1-6; no reliable D call. The CDR3 sequence: CASSLSAGNSPLHF. Here the CDR3 DNA reads TGTGCCAGCAGTTTATCAGCGGGTAATTCACCCCTCCACTTT.